The entry below gives a single T cell receptor (beta chain) sequence along with its context. Its target is not known. These data come from a study of T-cell reconstitution after alpha-beta-depleted transplantation in children. The study's findings and limits: Certain patients had high TCRbeta diversity at day 60, and it came from recipient T cells and thymic progenitors that survived. Approximately two months post-transplant, alpha-beta T cells reportedly originated from several hundred expanded graft clones.

A library of TCRbeta sequences, prepared with unique molecular identifiers, was generated. MiXCR, applied by TCRdb to the PCR reads, yields one record per CDR3 protein. This sample has a few hundred thousand distinct CDR3 sequences, with roughly 30% found just once. V shed 5 bases and J shed 1 base, with 13 bases lying between them. CDR1 is SGHRS, CDR2 YFSETQ, per germline. The CDR3 contains 14 residues. The starting material was PBMCs, obtained before TCRalphabeta/CD19-depleted stem cell transplant. The receptor was derived from a boy younger than two with Wiskott-Aldrich syndrome, due to receive a stem cell transplant. V is TRBV5-1 and J is TRBJ2-7; D gene uncertain. CDR3: CASSFDGPSYEQYF. The CDR3 nucleotides read TGCGCCAGCAGTTTTGACGGCCCGTCCTACGAGCAGTACTTC.